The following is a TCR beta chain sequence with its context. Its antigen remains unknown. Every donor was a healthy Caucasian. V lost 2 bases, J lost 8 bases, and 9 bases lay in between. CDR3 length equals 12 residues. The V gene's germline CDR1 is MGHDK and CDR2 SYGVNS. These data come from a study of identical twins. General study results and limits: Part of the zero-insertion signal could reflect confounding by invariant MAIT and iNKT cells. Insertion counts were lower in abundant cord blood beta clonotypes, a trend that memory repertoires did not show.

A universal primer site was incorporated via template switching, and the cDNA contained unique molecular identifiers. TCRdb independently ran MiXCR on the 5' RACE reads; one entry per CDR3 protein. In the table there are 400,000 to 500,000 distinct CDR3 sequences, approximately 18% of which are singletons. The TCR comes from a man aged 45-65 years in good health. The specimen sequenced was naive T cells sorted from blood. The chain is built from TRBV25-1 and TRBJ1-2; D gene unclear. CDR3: CASSEPGYGYTF. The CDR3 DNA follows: TGTGCCAGCAGTGAACCGGGGTACGGCTACACCTTC.